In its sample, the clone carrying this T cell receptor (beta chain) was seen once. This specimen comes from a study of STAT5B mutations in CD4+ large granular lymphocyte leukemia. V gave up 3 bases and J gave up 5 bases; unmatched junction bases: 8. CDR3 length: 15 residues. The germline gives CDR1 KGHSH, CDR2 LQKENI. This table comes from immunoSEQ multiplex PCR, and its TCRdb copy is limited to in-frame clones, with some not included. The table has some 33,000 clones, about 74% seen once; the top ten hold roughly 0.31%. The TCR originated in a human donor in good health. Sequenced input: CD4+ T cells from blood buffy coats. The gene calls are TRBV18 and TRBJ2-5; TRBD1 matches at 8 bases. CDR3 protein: CASSPGQGGRETQYF. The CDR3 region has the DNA TGTGCCAGCTCACCCGGACAGGGAGGCAGGGAGACCCAGTACTTC.